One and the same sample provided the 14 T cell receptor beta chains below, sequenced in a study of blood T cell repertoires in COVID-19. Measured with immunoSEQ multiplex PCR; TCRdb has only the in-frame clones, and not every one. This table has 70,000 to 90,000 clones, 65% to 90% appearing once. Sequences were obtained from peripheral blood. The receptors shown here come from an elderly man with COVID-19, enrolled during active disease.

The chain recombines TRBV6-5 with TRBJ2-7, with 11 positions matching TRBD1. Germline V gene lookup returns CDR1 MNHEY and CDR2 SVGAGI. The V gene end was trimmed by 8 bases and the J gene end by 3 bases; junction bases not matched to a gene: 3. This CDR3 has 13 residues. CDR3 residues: CASGQGASYEQYF. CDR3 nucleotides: TGTGCCAGCGGACAGGGGGCGAGCTACGAGCAGTACTTC.

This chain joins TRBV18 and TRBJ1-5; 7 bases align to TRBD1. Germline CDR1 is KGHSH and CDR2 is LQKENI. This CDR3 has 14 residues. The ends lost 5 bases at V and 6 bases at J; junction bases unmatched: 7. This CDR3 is CASSSRQGGQPQHF. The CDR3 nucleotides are TGTGCCAGCTCATCCCGACAGGGAGGTCAGCCCCAGCATTTT.

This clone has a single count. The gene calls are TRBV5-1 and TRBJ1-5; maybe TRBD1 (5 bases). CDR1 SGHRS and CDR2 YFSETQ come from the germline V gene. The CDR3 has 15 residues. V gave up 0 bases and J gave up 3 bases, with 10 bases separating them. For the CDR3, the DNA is TGCGCCAGCAGCTTGGATACAGGTTACAATCAGCCCCAGCATTTT. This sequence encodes CASSLDTGYNQPQHF.

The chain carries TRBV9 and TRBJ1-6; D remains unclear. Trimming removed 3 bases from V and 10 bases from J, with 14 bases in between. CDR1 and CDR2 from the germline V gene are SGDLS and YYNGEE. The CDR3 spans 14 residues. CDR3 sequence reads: CASSEPTAGSPLHF. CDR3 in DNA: TGTGCCAGCAGCGAACCCACAGCAGGCTCACCCCTCCACTTT.

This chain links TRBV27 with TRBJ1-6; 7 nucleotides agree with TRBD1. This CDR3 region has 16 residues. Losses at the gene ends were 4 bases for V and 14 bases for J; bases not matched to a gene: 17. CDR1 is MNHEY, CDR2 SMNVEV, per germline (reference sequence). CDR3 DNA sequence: TGTGCCAGCAGTTCCCCTCAAACAGGGGCGGTAGGATCCCTCCACTTT. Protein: CASSSPQTGAVGSLHF.

CDR3 in DNA: TGTGCCATCAGTGAGTCCCCCGGTGAGCCCCTCCACTTT. Residues: CAISESPGEPLHF. The rearrangement joins TRBV10-3 to TRBJ1-6; no clear D gene. There are 13 residues in the CDR3. V was trimmed by 0 bases and J by 13 bases, leaving 10 bases between them. Per the germline V gene, CDR1 is ENHRY and CDR2 is SYGVKD.

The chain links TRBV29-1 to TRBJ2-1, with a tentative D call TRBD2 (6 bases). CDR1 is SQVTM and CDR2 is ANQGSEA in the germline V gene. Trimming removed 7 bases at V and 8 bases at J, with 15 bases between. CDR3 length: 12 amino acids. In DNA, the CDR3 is TGCAGCGCCCTAACTCGCGGGGATGAGCAGTTCTTC. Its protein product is CSALTRGDEQFF.

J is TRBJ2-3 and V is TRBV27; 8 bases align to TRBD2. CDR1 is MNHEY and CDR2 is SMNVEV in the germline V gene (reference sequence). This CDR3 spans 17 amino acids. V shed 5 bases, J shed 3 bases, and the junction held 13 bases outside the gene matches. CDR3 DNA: TGTGCCAGCAGTCGCACTTATGCGGGGGGTGGGACAGATACGCAGTATTTT. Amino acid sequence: CASSRTYAGGGTDTQYF.

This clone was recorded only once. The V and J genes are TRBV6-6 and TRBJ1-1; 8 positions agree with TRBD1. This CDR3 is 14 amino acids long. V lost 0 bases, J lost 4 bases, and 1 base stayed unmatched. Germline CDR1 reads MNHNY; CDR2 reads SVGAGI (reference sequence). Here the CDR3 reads CASSYSTGGTEAFF. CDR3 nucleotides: TGTGCCAGCAGTTACTCCACAGGGGGCACTGAAGCTTTCTTT.

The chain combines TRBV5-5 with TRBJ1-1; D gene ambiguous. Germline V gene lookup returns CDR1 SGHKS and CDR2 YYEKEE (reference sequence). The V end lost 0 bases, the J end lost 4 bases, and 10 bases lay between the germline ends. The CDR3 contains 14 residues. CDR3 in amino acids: CASSLVGGGTEAFF. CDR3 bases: TGTGCCAGCAGCTTGGTAGGCGGCGGCACTGAAGCTTTCTTT.

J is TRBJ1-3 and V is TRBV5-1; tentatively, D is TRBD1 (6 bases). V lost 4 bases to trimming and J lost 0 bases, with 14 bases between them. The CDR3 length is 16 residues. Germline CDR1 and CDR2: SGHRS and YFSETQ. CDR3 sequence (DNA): TGCGCCAGCAGCCTGACAGGCCGAGACTCTGGAAACACCATATATTTT. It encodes CASSLTGRDSGNTIYF. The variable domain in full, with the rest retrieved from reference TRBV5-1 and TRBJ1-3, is KAGVTQTPRYLIKTRGQQVTLSCSPISGHRSVSWYQQTPGQGLQFLFEYFSETQRNKGNFPGRFSGRQFSNSRSEMNVSTLELGDSALYLCASSLTGRDSGNTIYFGEGSWLTVV.

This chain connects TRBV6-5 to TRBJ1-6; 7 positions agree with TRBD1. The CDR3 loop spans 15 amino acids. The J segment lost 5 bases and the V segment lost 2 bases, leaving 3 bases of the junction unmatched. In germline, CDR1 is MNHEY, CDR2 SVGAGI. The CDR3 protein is CASSYRDRDNSPLHF. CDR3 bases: TGTGCCAGCAGTTACCGGGACAGAGATAATTCACCCCTCCACTTT.

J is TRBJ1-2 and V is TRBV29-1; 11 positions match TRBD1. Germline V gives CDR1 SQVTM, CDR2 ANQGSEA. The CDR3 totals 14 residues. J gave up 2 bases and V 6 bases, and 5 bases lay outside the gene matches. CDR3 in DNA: TGCAGCGTGAGGACAGGGGGCGGAAACTATGGCTACACCTTC. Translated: CSVRTGGGNYGYTF.

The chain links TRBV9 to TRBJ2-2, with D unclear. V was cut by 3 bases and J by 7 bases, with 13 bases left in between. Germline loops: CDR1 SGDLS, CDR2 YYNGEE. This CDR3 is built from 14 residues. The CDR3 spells CASSGPLLGGELFF. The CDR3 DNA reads TGTGCCAGCAGCGGTCCTTTACTCGGCGGGGAGCTGTTTTTT.